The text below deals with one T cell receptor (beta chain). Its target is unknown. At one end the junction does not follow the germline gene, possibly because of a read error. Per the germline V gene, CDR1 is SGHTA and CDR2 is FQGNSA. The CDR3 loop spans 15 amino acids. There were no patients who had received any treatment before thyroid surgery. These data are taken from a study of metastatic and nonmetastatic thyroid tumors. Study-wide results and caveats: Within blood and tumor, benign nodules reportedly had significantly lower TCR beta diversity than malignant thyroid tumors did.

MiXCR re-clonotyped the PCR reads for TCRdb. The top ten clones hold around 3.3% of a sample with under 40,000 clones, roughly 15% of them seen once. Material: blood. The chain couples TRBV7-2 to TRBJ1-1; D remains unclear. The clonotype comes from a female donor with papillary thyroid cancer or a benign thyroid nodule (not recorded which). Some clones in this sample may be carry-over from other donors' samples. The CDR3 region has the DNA TGTTCCAGCAGCCCCTTCCCTCCTCCTATATCCGAAGCTTTCTTT. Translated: CSSSPFPPPISEAFF.